A single sample gave rise to the 29 T cell receptor beta chains below, sequenced in a study of T cell changes during pregnancy in multiple sclerosis. Sequenced by immunoSEQ multiplex PCR; TCRdb stores in-frame clones only, minus some. The sample contains about 31,000 clones, roughly 88% of which appear only once. This material consisted of CD4+ T cells from peripheral blood mononuclear cells, taken in the first trimester of pregnancy. These receptors were collected from a female donor in good health, enrolled as a control in a pregnancy study.

In this sample, this clone turned up once. This rearrangement joins TRBV4-3 to TRBJ2-3, with 10 bases identical to TRBD2. CDR1 LGHNA and CDR2 YSLEER come from the germline V gene. V lost 2 bases and J lost 1; bases outside the gene matches: 6. This CDR3 spans 17 amino acids. The CDR3 region has the DNA TGCGCCAGCAGCCAAAGTAGCGGGGGGACTCGCACAGATACGCAGTATTTT. Amino acids: CASSQSSGGTRTDTQYF.

The rearrangement joins TRBV4-1 to TRBJ2-5; 7 bases line up with TRBD1. The CDR3 loop spans 15 amino acids. Germline-derived CDR1 and CDR2 are MGHRA and YSYEKL. The trim removed 2 bases at V and 3 bases at J, leaving 6 bases unmatched. CDR3 coding DNA: TGCGCCAGCAGCCAATATTACGGGACAGAAGAGACCCAGTACTTC. Translating gives CASSQYYGTEETQYF.

CDR3 bases: TGTGCCAGCAGCTTAGAAACAGATTTTAACTATGGCTACACCTTC. Translated, it gives CASSLETDFNYGYTF. The rearrangement links TRBV7-2 to TRBJ1-2; D remains unclear. V lost 1 base and J lost 1, with 10 bases in between. The CDR3 is made up of 15 amino acids. Germline values: CDR1 SGHTA, CDR2 FQGNSA. Variable domain in full (rest from reference TRBV7-2 and TRBJ1-2): GAGVSQSPSNKVTEKGKDVELRCDPISGHTALYWYRQSLGQGLEFLIYFQGNSAPDKSGLPSDRFSAERTGGSVSTLTIQRTQQEDSAVYLCASSLETDFNYGYTFGSGTRLTVV.

This clone was seen just once. This chain connects TRBV21-1 to TRBJ2-7; the D call TRBD1 from the table was never checked on the DNA. TRBV21-1 is a documented pseudogene. This CDR3 has 19 residues. CDR3 coding DNA: TGTGCCAGCAGCAACTTTACCCTCGTCAGGGTCGTTTACTCCTACGAGCAGTACTTC. Translation: CASSNFTLVRVVYSYEQYF.

The V and J genes are TRBV10-3 and TRBJ2-2; D possibly corresponds to TRBD1 (5 bases). V was cut by 7 bases and J by 0 bases, with 9 bases left in between. There are 14 residues in the CDR3. In germline, CDR1 is ENHRY, CDR2 SYGVKD. CDR3: CAINRHANTGELFF. CDR3 nucleotides: TGTGCCATCAACAGGCACGCGAACACCGGGGAGCTGTTTTTT.

This clone has only one observation. V and J are TRBV9 and TRBJ2-3; D may be TRBD1 (5 bases). Germline-derived CDR1 and CDR2 are SGDLS and YYNGEE. V lost 1 base and J 2 bases, leaving 11 bases between the germline ends. The CDR3 has 15 residues. The CDR3 nucleotides read TGTGCCAGCAGCGTAAGGGCAGGGCTCACAGATACGCAGTATTTT. Translated, it gives CASSVRAGLTDTQYF.

J is TRBJ2-3 and V is TRBV7-2; 12 nucleotides match TRBD2. CDR1 is SGHTA and CDR2 is FQGNSA in the germline V gene. V lost 6 bases to trimming and J lost 2 bases; unmatched junction nucleotides: 6. The CDR3 length is 16 residues. DNA for the CDR3: TGTGCCAGCAGACCCGGACTAGCGGGATACACAGATACGCAGTATTTT. This encodes CASRPGLAGYTDTQYF.

The chain couples TRBV4-2 to TRBJ1-1, with 7 bases identical to TRBD1. With V trimmed by 0 bases and J by 5 bases, 9 bases remained unmatched. The germline CDR1 and CDR2 sequences are LGHNA and YNFKEQ. The CDR3 is made up of 16 amino acids. CDR3 DNA sequence: TGTGCCAGCAGCCAAGACGTAGGGGGCGCGCGAACTGAAGCTTTCTTT. Protein product: CASSQDVGGARTEAFF.

This chain links TRBV9 with TRBJ2-1, with D possibly being TRBD2 (6 bases). The germline V gene encodes CDR1 SGDLS and CDR2 YYNGEE. This CDR3 region has 14 residues. V gave up 3 bases and J gave up 4 bases, with 11 bases separating them. Written as DNA, the CDR3 is TGTGCCAGCAGCGGCGGGACTCCGTACAATGAGCAGTTCTTC. Its protein is CASSGGTPYNEQFF.

The chain joins TRBV7-9 to TRBJ1-6; 10 bases align to TRBD1. The germline V gene encodes CDR1 SEHNR and CDR2 FQNEAQ (reference sequence). The CDR3 is 17 amino acids. The V segment lost 6 bases and the J segment 7 bases; nucleotides outside the gene matches: 12. The chain's CDR3 is CASSQTPRTGGNSPLHF. CDR3 nucleotides: TGTGCCAGCAGTCAGACCCCGAGGACAGGGGGAAATTCACCCCTCCACTTT.

V gene TRBV7-7 combines with J gene TRBJ2-2; a possible D gene is TRBD1 (6 bases). Germline V lookup: CDR1 SSHAT, CDR2 FNYEAQ (reference sequence). The ends were cut back, 5 bases at V and 1 base at J, with 8 bases in the middle. This CDR3 has 14 residues. The CDR3 spells CASSTTGNTGELFF. The CDR3 nucleotides are TGTGCCAGCAGCACGACAGGGAACACCGGGGAGCTGTTTTTT.

On this clone itself: The same CDR3 also results from other DNA sequences found in this sample. The chain has TRBV29-1 and TRBJ1-2; 10 bases are shared with TRBD1. V trimming: 6 bases; J trimming: 4 bases; junction bases outside the gene matches: 2. The CDR3 length is 12 residues. Germline V gene sequence: CDR1 SQVTM, CDR2 ANQGSEA. The CDR3 bases are TGCAGCGTCGGACAGGGGGGCTATGGCTACACCTTC. Translation gives CSVGQGGYGYTF.

J is TRBJ2-7 and V is TRBV4-2; 10 bases are shared with TRBD1. The V and J ends lost 4 bases and 3 bases, in that order; junction bases with no gene match: 9. Germline V gene sequence: CDR1 LGHNA, CDR2 YNFKEQ. This CDR3 has 16 amino acids. CDR3 sequence reads: CASSPRGGQGVYEQYF. The CDR3, as DNA: TGTGCCAGCAGCCCGAGAGGAGGACAGGGGGTCTACGAGCAGTACTTC.

This clone was picked up one time. The gene calls are TRBV6-1 and TRBJ2-5; weak D call: TRBD2 (5 bases). This CDR3 is built from 13 residues. Germline CDR1 is MNHNS and CDR2 is SASEGT. Trimming pared 8 bases from V and 1 base from J, leaving 11 bases between. CDR3 sequence: CASPPGIQETQYF. The CDR3 bases are TGTGCCAGCCCCCCGGGGATCCAAGAGACCCAGTACTTC.

V gene TRBV5-4 combines with J gene TRBJ2-7; D unclear. The CDR3 totals 15 residues. V gave up 4 bases and J gave up 5 bases, with 19 bases separating them. Germline V gene sequence: CDR1 SGHNT, CDR2 YYREEE (reference sequence). CDR3 bases: TGTGCCAGCAGCCGAGGCCTAGATCTAACCGACGAGCAGTACTTC. This encodes CASSRGLDLTDEQYF.

This chain uses TRBV30 with TRBJ2-7, with 8 bases identical to TRBD1. V lost 5 bases and J lost 3; bases outside the gene matches: 6. Germline V gene data show CDR1 as GTSNPN and CDR2 as SVGIG (reference sequence). There are 13 residues in the CDR3. This CDR3 is CAWAGGRDYEQYF. CDR3 DNA sequence: TGTGCCTGGGCAGGGGGCCGTGACTACGAGCAGTACTTC.

This chain uses TRBV6-6 with TRBJ2-3; a weak D match, TRBD1 (6 bases). Germline CDR1 and CDR2: MNHNY and SVGAGI (reference sequence). Trimming removed 6 bases from V and 3 bases from J, with 16 bases in between. This CDR3 region has 15 residues. CDR3 loop: CASSHRNRATDTQYF. CDR3 bases: TGTGCCAGCAGCCATAGGAACAGGGCTACAGATACGCAGTATTTT.

The CDR3 protein is CAIRGETGVTEAFF. The CDR3 coding sequence is TGTGCCATCAGGGGGGAGACAGGGGTTACTGAAGCTTTCTTT. This chain joins TRBV10-3 and TRBJ1-1, with TRBD1 matching over 8 bases. V lost 6 bases to trimming and J lost 5 bases; unmatched junction nucleotides: 8. The CDR3 is made up of 14 amino acids. CDR1 is ENHRY and CDR2 is SYGVKD in the germline V gene.

The gene calls are TRBV9 and TRBJ1-1, with 12 nucleotides matching TRBD1. J lost 10 bases, V lost 0 bases, and 4 bases had no gene match. Germline values: CDR1 SGDLS, CDR2 YYNGEE. CDR3 length equals 14 residues. The CDR3 sequence: CASSVEGQGAGAFF. The CDR3 bases are TGTGCCAGCAGCGTAGAGGGACAGGGGGCAGGAGCTTTCTTT. Combining the CDR3 with reference TRBV9 and TRBJ1-1 gives the whole variable domain DSGVTQTPKHLITATGQRVTLRCSPRSGDLSVYWYQQSLDQGLQFLIQYYNGEERAKGNILERFSAQQFPDLHSELNLSSLELGDSALYFCASSVEGQGAGAFFGQGTRLTVV.

A few counts support this clone. V is TRBV10-3 and J is TRBJ1-4; 8 bases are shared with TRBD1. V was pared by 4 bases and J by 8 bases, with 6 bases of the junction left unmatched. The V gene's germline CDR1 is ENHRY and CDR2 SYGVKD. The CDR3 totals 14 residues. This CDR3 is CAISGTGFREKLFF. Here the CDR3 DNA reads TGTGCCATCAGTGGGACAGGGTTTAGGGAAAAACTGTTTTTT.

The rearrangement links TRBV19 to TRBJ2-3; TRBD2 matches 10 bases. Germline lookup yields CDR1 LNHDA and CDR2 SQIVND (reference sequence). The CDR3 sequence is 15 residues long. The J segment lost 6 bases and the V segment lost 5 bases, leaving 8 bases of the junction unmatched. CDR3 sequence (DNA): TGTGCCAGTAGTTCGCTAGCGGGGGATCTGGATACGCAGTATTTT. Protein: CASSSLAGDLDTQYF.

The rearrangement joins TRBV18 to TRBJ1-2, with 10 nucleotides matching TRBD1. V lost 4 bases, J lost 2 bases, and 10 bases stayed unmatched. CDR1 and CDR2 (germline): KGHSH, LQKENI. The CDR3 runs 17 residues. CDR3 coding DNA: TGTGCCAGCTCACTGGCCGGGACAGGGGATTTAAACTATGGCTACACCTTC. Its translation: CASSLAGTGDLNYGYTF.

The chain recombines TRBV5-6 with TRBJ1-2, with a possible D match to TRBD1 (6 bases). The CDR3 has 18 amino acids. From germline, CDR1 is SGHDT and CDR2 YYEEEE. V was pared by 4 bases and J by 3 bases, with 25 bases between. The chain's CDR3 is CASSRTPNPGQLDYGYTF. The CDR3 nucleotides read TGTGCCAGCAGCCGTACCCCGAATCCGGGACAACTTGACTATGGCTACACCTTC.

The chain combines TRBV5-1 with TRBJ1-2; no clear D gene. CDR3 length: 14 amino acids. Germline V CDR1 and CDR2: SGHRS, YFSETQ. V lost 0 bases, J lost 5 bases, and 11 bases lay in between. The CDR3 region has the DNA TGCGCCAGCAGCTTGGAAGTAGCTGTTTATGGCTACACCTTC. The encoded protein is CASSLEVAVYGYTF. The full variable domain, rest sourced from reference TRBV5-1 and TRBJ1-2, is KAGVTQTPRYLIKTRGQQVTLSCSPISGHRSVSWYQQTPGQGLQFLFEYFSETQRNKGNFPGRFSGRQFSNSRSEMNVSTLELGDSALYLCASSLEVAVYGYTFGSGTRLTVV.

The rearrangement joins TRBV7-6 to TRBJ1-3; 10 bases fit TRBD1. The CDR3 contains 15 residues. V was clipped by 5 bases and J by 3 bases; unmatched bases: 4. The germline CDR1 and CDR2 sequences are SGHVS and FNYEAQ. The CDR3 reads CASSRDRGIGNTIYF. DNA for the CDR3: TGTGCCAGCAGCCGGGACAGGGGAATTGGAAACACCATATATTTT.

The chain joins TRBV7-2 to TRBJ1-2; D not certain. Germline V lookup: CDR1 SGHTA, CDR2 FQGNSA. Trimming removed 1 base at V and 0 bases at J, with 6 bases between. The CDR3 spans 14 residues. CDR3 sequence: CASSLVASNYGYTF. The CDR3 region has the DNA TGTGCCAGCAGCTTAGTGGCTTCTAACTATGGCTACACCTTC.

The chain has TRBV2 and TRBJ2-1; TRBD2 aligns across 7 bases. This CDR3 spans 15 amino acids. Germline lookup yields CDR1 SNHLY and CDR2 FYNNEI. The J segment lost 6 bases and the V segment lost 5 bases, leaving 10 bases of the junction unmatched. The CDR3 sequence is CASSSGLFFANEQFF. The CDR3 DNA sequence: TGTGCCAGCAGTTCGGGACTATTTTTTGCCAATGAGCAGTTCTTC. Together with reference TRBV2 and TRBJ2-1, the CDR3 gives the full variable domain: EPEVTQTPSHQVTQMGQEVILRCVPISNHLYFYWYRQILGQKVEFLVSFYNNEISEKSEIFDDQFSVERPDGSNFTLKIRSTKLEDSAMYFCASSSGLFFANEQFFGPGTRLTVL.

This clone was observed a handful of times. The genes are TRBV5-4 and TRBJ2-7; D uncertain. The germline V gene has CDR1 SGHNT and CDR2 YYREEE (reference sequence). The CDR3 is 13 amino acids. Trimming removed 1 base at V and 3 bases at J, with 8 bases between. CDR3 loop: CASSLNGFYEQYF. In DNA, the CDR3 is TGTGCCAGCAGCTTGAACGGTTTCTACGAGCAGTACTTC. The full variable domain, in which reference TRBV5-4 and TRBJ2-7 provide the parts outside the CDR3, is ETGVTQSPTHLIKTRGQQVTLRCSSQSGHNTVSWYQQALGQGPQFIFQYYREEENGRGNFPPRFSGLQFPNYSSELNVNALELDDSALYLCASSLNGFYEQYFGPGTRLTVT.

The V gene is TRBV4-2, the J gene TRBJ1-5; TRBD1 might be the D (6 bases). The CDR3 sequence is 15 residues long. V was clipped by 1 base and J by 6 bases, with 13 bases between them. Germline CDR1 reads LGHNA; CDR2 reads YNFKEQ. CDR3 loop: CASSQAGQQGQPQHF. The CDR3 region has the DNA TGTGCCAGCAGCCAAGCCGGACAACAGGGTCAGCCCCAGCATTTT.